A selection of T cell receptor beta chains follows, all from one sample in a study of blood T cell repertoires in COVID-19. Using immunoSEQ multiplex PCR, the repertoire was profiled, and TCRdb retains in-frame clones only, with some absent. The sample contains about 150,000 clones, roughly 83% of which appear only once. Sequencing was done on a sample of peripheral blood. These receptors were collected from a woman in her sixties or seventies with acute or convalescent COVID-19. CDR3s leave out the opening cysteine and the closing phenylalanine or tryptophan. D genes are given only for firm matches. Clone size appears in some rows only: once, few, many, or a class for an expanded clone.

J gene | V gene | D gene | clone size | CDR3 length | CDR3 protein
TRBJ2-7 | TRBV10-3 | . | once | 9 | AISLGSEQY
TRBJ1-6 | TRBV11-2 | . | . | 13 | ASSRGPNYNSPLH
TRBJ1-1 | TRBV7-2 | . | . | 14 | ASSLGAGVGNTEAF
TRBJ1-5 | TRBV19 | . | . | 10 | ACGGGNQPQH
TRBJ2-5 | TRBV19 | . | . | 11 | ASSEQGVGTQY
TRBJ1-2 | TRBV7-2 | . | few | 13 | ASSPREVGFYGYT
TRBJ1-3 | TRBV5-1 | . | . | 13 | ASSLVQGSGNTIY
TRBJ1-1 | TRBV3-1/TRBV3-2 | TRBD1 | . | 13 | ASSRGTATNTEAF
TRBJ2-3 | TRBV14 | . | . | 11 | ASSQVAGLAQY
TRBJ1-3 | TRBV28 | . | . | 11 | ATMDSSGNTIY
TRBJ1-2 | TRBV28 | . | . | 17 | ASSSLLGTPTTSNYGYT
TRBJ1-6 | TRBV5-1 | TRBD1 | . | 14 | ASSQGTGENNSPLH
TRBJ2-7 | TRBV6-2/TRBV6-3 | . | . | 9 | ASSPFYEQY
TRBJ1-6 | TRBV27 | . | . | 11 | ASSQRNNSPLH
TRBJ2-7 | TRBV6-5 | . | . | 13 | ASSYDLSGDYEQY
TRBJ2-3 | TRBV19 | . | . | 13 | ASSIVGGSTDTQY
TRBJ1-5 | TRBV2 | TRBD1 | . | 19 | ASSENWGWTGADDYNQPQH
TRBJ1-2 | TRBV24-1 | TRBD1 | . | 12 | ATSDPDRGYGYT
TRBJ2-1 | TRBV6-5 | TRBD1 | few | 12 | ASTSPGGVNEQF
TRBJ2-1 | TRBV6-6 | TRBD2 | . | 14 | ASSYLVAGGPNEQF
TRBJ1-2 | TRBV12-3/TRBV12-4 | TRBD1 | . | 10 | ASTQGASGYT
TRBJ1-2 | TRBV5-4 | . | . | 11 | ASSLETVYGYT
TRBJ2-1 | TRBV7-3 | . | . | 12 | ASSLRSDGNEQF
TRBJ1-6 | TRBV7-2 | . | . | 12 | ASSNWGGNSPLH
TRBJ2-5 | TRBV30 | . | . | 8 | AWAQETQY
TRBJ1-5 | TRBV6-5 | . | . | 13 | ASSYSGGPNQPQH
TRBJ2-7 | TRBV5-1 | TRBD1 | few | 11 | ASSWDRGFEQY
TRBJ2-7 | TRBV2 | TRBD2 | . | 14 | ASSEGRGGRSYEQY
TRBJ1-5 | TRBV27 | . | . | 12 | ASSATGFNQPQH
TRBJ1-2 | TRBV24-1 | TRBD1 | . | 14 | ATSDIGTGGVPGYT
TRBJ2-2 | TRBV3-1/TRBV3-2 | TRBD1 | once | 14 | ASSQRTGSDTGELF
TRBJ2-3 | TRBV6-4 | TRBD1 | few | 15 | ASSDSNGASRGDTQY
TRBJ1-1 | TRBV6-2/TRBV6-3 | TRBD1 | few | 14 | ASSYPGGHMNTEAF
TRBJ2-1 | TRBV28 | TRBD2 | . | 14 | ASSRGLAGGYNEQF
TRBJ2-3 | TRBV7-2 | . | . | 12 | ASSLDISTDTQY
TRBJ2-5 | TRBV9 | TRBD2 | . | 13 | ASSGLAENQETQY
TRBJ2-7 | TRBV6-5 | TRBD1 | . | 12 | ASRRTGRSGEQY
TRBJ1-5 | TRBV18 | . | . | 12 | ASSLQRRDQPQH
TRBJ1-5 | TRBV7-9 | . | . | 12 | ASSSWRKVQPQH
TRBJ1-5 | TRBV6-6 | . | few | 8 | ASSTQPQH
TRBJ1-2 | TRBV6-5 | . | . | 13 | ASSYDRTPLQGYT
TRBJ2-1 | TRBV9 | . | . | 13 | ASSSGHNSYNEQF
TRBJ1-3 | TRBV7-2 | . | . | 13 | ASSLEGGPGNTIY
TRBJ2-6 | TRBV18 | . | . | 15 | ASSRLEATSGANVLT
TRBJ2-2 | TRBV27 | TRBD1 | . | 13 | ASSLGQGVGGELF
TRBJ1-1 | TRBV29-1 | . | once | 13 | SVEDTGLGNTEAF
TRBJ2-7 | TRBV5-1 | . | . | 11 | ATKQGTNYEQY
TRBJ2-5 | TRBV27 | TRBD1 | . | 13 | ASSPYSDRGLAQY
TRBJ2-7 | TRBV7-7 | . | . | 13 | ASSLEEGIAYEQY